What follows are 24 T cell receptor beta chains derived from one specimen sequenced in a study of OX40 agonist ivuxolimab in advanced cancers. Library generation was performed with the immunoSEQ multiplex PCR assay. Here the immuneACCESS table is served through TCRdb, limited to in-frame sequences with V and J called. Missing clones are a known gap in these copies; in checked studies unresolved V genes cover under half, and the rest lacks a known reason. The sample includes roughly 140,000 clones, with approximately 94% observed a single time. The top ten clones comprise just over 0.3% of the sample. The sample here was CD4+ or CD8+ T cells sorted from blood, taken in a trial of the OX40 agonist ivuxolimab. All receptors come from an adult with an advanced solid tumor such as melanoma, head and neck, liver or kidney cancer.

The chain joins TRBV4-3 to TRBJ2-2, with D uncertain. The CDR3 spans 14 residues. Deletions cut 0 bases from V and 5 bases from J, with 7 bases between. Germline V gene lookup returns CDR1 LGHNA and CDR2 YSLEER. The CDR3: CASSQEGWTGELFF. The CDR3 nucleotides read TGCGCCAGCAGCCAAGAGGGGTGGACCGGGGAGCTGTTTTTT.

J is TRBJ1-4 and V is TRBV4-1; D is unclear. The V and J ends lost 1 base and 0 bases respectively, with 9 bases between them. CDR1 MGHRA and CDR2 YSYEKL come from the germline V gene. The CDR3 contains 16 residues. The CDR3 bases are TGCGCCAGCAGCCAAGGGAGGGTCGCAACTAATGAAAAACTGTTTTTT. Protein product: CASSQGRVATNEKLFF.

The chain links TRBV12-2 to TRBJ2-7. TRBV12-2 is noted as a pseudogene. The CDR3 is 12 residues long. The DNA for the CDR3 is TGTGCAAGTCGTTACCCCCTTCGGAAGCAGTACTTC. It encodes CASRYPLRKQYF.

The V gene is TRBV29-1, the J gene TRBJ2-5; TRBD2 might be the D (6 bases). This CDR3 has 17 amino acids. Trimming left V 5 bases short and J 2 bases short, with 24 bases between. Germline CDR1 is SQVTM and CDR2 is ANQGSEA. CDR3 residues: CSVLFFSSGLKQETQYF. CDR3 sequence (DNA): TGCAGCGTTCTTTTTTTCAGTAGCGGACTAAAACAAGAGACCCAGTACTTC.

This chain connects TRBV4-1 to TRBJ2-7; 10 bases match TRBD1. The CDR3 has 15 residues. The ends lost 3 bases at V and 5 bases at J; junction bases unmatched: 7. Germline assignment: CDR1 MGHRA and CDR2 YSYEKL. CDR3 residues: CASSQDDRGRNEQYF. The CDR3 DNA sequence: TGCGCCAGCAGCCAGGATGACAGGGGGCGCAACGAGCAGTACTTC.

This sequence joins TRBV18 and TRBJ2-7; tentative D call: TRBD1 (6 bases). Germline-derived CDR1 and CDR2 are KGHSH and LQKENI. CDR3 length: 15 amino acids. V lost 0 bases, J lost 1 base, and 10 bases lay in between. The CDR3 region has the DNA TGTGCCAGCTCACCACCCGGGACACCATCCTACGAGCAGTACTTC. Translated: CASSPPGTPSYEQYF.

The genes are TRBV9 and TRBJ2-7; TRBD1 or TRBD2 may be the D gene (5 bases each). The CDR3 loop spans 14 amino acids. Trimming shortened V by 2 bases and J by 3 bases, and 12 bases separated the two germline ends. CDR1 is SGDLS and CDR2 is YYNGEE in the germline V gene. CDR3 nucleotides: TGTGCCAGCAGCGTGGGACCGACAGACTACGAGCAGTACTTC. As protein: CASSVGPTDYEQYF.

V is TRBV5-1 and J is TRBJ2-7, with D tentatively TRBD1 or TRBD2 (5 bases each). Germline assignment: CDR1 SGHRS and CDR2 YFSETQ. This CDR3 region has 14 residues. V lost 1 base to trimming and J lost 2 bases, with 10 bases between them. CDR3 region: CASSLWDPTYEQYF. CDR3 coding DNA: TGCGCCAGCAGCTTGTGGGACCCAACCTACGAGCAGTACTTC. Full variable domain (rest looked up from reference TRBV5-1 and TRBJ2-7): KAGVTQTPRYLIKTRGQQVTLSCSPISGHRSVSWYQQTPGQGLQFLFEYFSETQRNKGNFPGRFSGRQFSNSRSEMNVSTLELGDSALYLCASSLWDPTYEQYFGPGTRLTVT.

This clone was seen just once. The rearrangement joins TRBV20-1 to TRBJ2-2; 7 bases are shared with TRBD1. This CDR3 contains 11 residues. The germline V gene has CDR1 DFQATT and CDR2 SNEGSKA (reference sequence). CDR3 region: CGTANTGELFF. CDR3 coding DNA: TGCGGGACAGCGAACACCGGGGAGCTGTTTTTT.

The rearrangement joins TRBV6-1 to TRBJ1-5; D is undetermined. CDR1 is MNHNS and CDR2 is SASEGT in the germline V gene. The CDR3 has 16 residues. V was pared by 2 bases and J by 4 bases, with 15 bases between. CDR3 bases: TGTGCCAGCAGTGAATTACCGGGTGGATTGAATCAGCCCCAGCATTTT. Protein: CASSELPGGLNQPQHF.

CDR3 region: CASSWSTGETQYF. Here the CDR3 DNA reads TGTGCCAGCAGCTGGAGCACGGGGGAGACCCAGTACTTC. The V and J genes are TRBV5-4 and TRBJ2-5; D is possibly TRBD2 (5 bases). The V gene lost 3 bases and the J gene lost 5 bases, with 11 bases spanning the gap. Germline V gene sequence: CDR1 SGHNT, CDR2 YYREEE (reference sequence). The CDR3 has 13 amino acids.

The chain carries TRBV5-4 and TRBJ2-3; D possibly matches TRBD1 or TRBD2 (6 bases each). The V end lost 6 bases, the J end lost 4 bases, and 15 bases lay between the germline ends. This CDR3 spans 14 amino acids. Looked up from germline, CDR1 is SGHNT and CDR2 is YYREEE (reference sequence). CDR3 bases: TGTGCCAGCAAGGGGGGAGACGTCGCAGATACGCAGTATTTT. Its translation: CASKGGDVADTQYF.

The genes are TRBV29-1 and TRBJ1-2; D remains unclear. This CDR3 spans 10 amino acids. The ends were cut back, 7 bases at V and 8 bases at J, with 11 bases in the middle. Germline V lookup: CDR1 SQVTM, CDR2 ANQGSEA. For the CDR3, the DNA is TGCAGCGCTGGACCTCGGGGCTACACCTTC. Translated, it gives CSAGPRGYTF.

This chain links TRBV5-8 with TRBJ1-5; 12 bases are a match to TRBD1. There are 15 residues in the CDR3. Germline-derived CDR1 and CDR2 are SGHTS and YDEGEE. Losses at the gene ends were 7 bases for V and 0 bases for J; bases not matched to a gene: 2. The CDR3 nucleotides read TGTGCCAGCGGGACAGGGGGCGTTAGCAATCAGCCCCAGCATTTT. It encodes CASGTGGVSNQPQHF.

The chain employs TRBV15 and TRBJ1-4; D ambiguous. The length of the CDR3 is 14 residues. Germline lookup yields CDR1 LNHNV and CDR2 YYDKDF (reference sequence). V was cut by 0 bases and J by 3 bases, with 5 bases left in between. CDR3 nucleotides: TGTGCCACCAGCAGAGATCCAGCTAATGAAAAACTGTTTTTT. The encoded protein is CATSRDPANEKLFF.

Of note for this clone: Distinct nucleotide sequences in the sample also encode this CDR3. This chain links TRBV5-1 with TRBJ2-2, with 7 bases fitting TRBD1. This CDR3 is built from 15 residues. V was pared by 0 bases and J by 1 base, with 0 bases of the junction left unmatched. CDR1 and CDR2 from the germline V gene are SGHRS and YFSETQ. The CDR3 coding sequence is TGCGCCAGCAGCTTGGGACAGGGGAACACCGGGGAGCTGTTTTTT. It encodes CASSLGQGNTGELFF.

This clone showed up just once. This chain links TRBV7-3 with TRBJ2-2, with no clear D. Trimming took 1 base from V and 0 from J, leaving 9 bases between them. Germline-derived CDR1 and CDR2 are SGHTA and FQGTGA. CDR3 length: 16 amino acids. CDR3 region: CASSLKPHTNTGELFF. In DNA, the CDR3 is TGTGCCAGCAGCTTAAAACCTCACACGAACACCGGGGAGCTGTTTTTT.

The chain employs TRBV5-1 and TRBJ2-2; D gene uncertain. The germline CDR1 and CDR2 sequences are SGHRS and YFSETQ. CDR3 length equals 13 residues. V was trimmed by 4 bases and J by 6 bases, leaving 10 bases between them. In DNA, the CDR3 is TGCGCCAGCAGCCCTACCGTATCCGGGGAGCTGTTTTTT. Protein sequence: CASSPTVSGELFF.

The chain links TRBV28 to TRBJ1-2; 7 bases align to TRBD1. CDR1 is MDHEN and CDR2 is SYDVKM in the germline V gene. CDR3 length: 13 residues. V lost 6 bases and J lost 4; bases outside the gene matches: 5. CDR3 sequence reads: CASRAGQSYGYTF. The CDR3 region has the DNA TGTGCCAGCAGGGCGGGACAGTCCTATGGCTACACCTTC.

This clone was counted a single time. V and J are TRBV14 and TRBJ2-2; possibly TRBD1 for D (6 bases). The CDR3 runs to 17 residues. V shed 4 bases and J shed 1 base, with 16 bases lying between them. The germline V gene has CDR1 SGHDN and CDR2 FVKESK. In nucleotides, the CDR3 is TGTGCCAGCAGCCCCGTCGGTGAAGGGGGGAACACCGGGGAGCTGTTTTTT. Amino acids: CASSPVGEGGNTGELFF.

Concerning this clone: Other DNA sequences within the sample encode an identical CDR3. The chain links TRBV5-1 to TRBJ1-2, with 7 bases matching TRBD1. Germline V CDR1 and CDR2: SGHRS, YFSETQ. There are 13 residues in the CDR3. V gave up 10 bases and J gave up 1 base; unmatched junction bases: 7. CDR3 protein: CAGRQGLNYGYTF. In DNA form, the CDR3 reads TGCGCCGGGCGACAGGGCCTTAACTATGGCTACACCTTC.

The V call is TRBV5-6, the J call TRBJ1-2, with 9 bases lining up with TRBD1. V was pared by 5 bases and J by 6 bases, with 11 bases of the junction left unmatched. This CDR3 comprises 15 residues. In germline, CDR1 is SGHDT, CDR2 YYEEEE. CDR3 coding DNA: TGTGCCAGCAGATCAACCGGGACAGGGTCCGATGGCTACACCTTC. Translation: CASRSTGTGSDGYTF.

The J gene is TRBJ2-7, the V gene TRBV2; 9 bases are a match to TRBD2. Germline V CDR1 and CDR2: SNHLY, FYNNEI. This CDR3 is 16 amino acids long. J lost 2 bases, V lost 6 bases, and 11 bases had no gene match. CDR3 DNA sequence: TGTGCCAGCAGCCAACTACCCGCTAGCGGGACCTACGAGCAGTACTTC. This translates into CASSQLPASGTYEQYF.

In DNA form, the CDR3 reads TGTGCCAGCAGCATCCTTGGGGGCACTGAAGCTTTCTTT. Residues: CASSILGGTEAFF. The rearrangement joins TRBV9 to TRBJ1-1; a weak D match, TRBD1 (5 bases). Germline V gene lookup returns CDR1 SGDLS and CDR2 YYNGEE. V dropped 4 bases and J dropped 4 bases, with 11 bases sitting between them. There are 13 residues in the CDR3.